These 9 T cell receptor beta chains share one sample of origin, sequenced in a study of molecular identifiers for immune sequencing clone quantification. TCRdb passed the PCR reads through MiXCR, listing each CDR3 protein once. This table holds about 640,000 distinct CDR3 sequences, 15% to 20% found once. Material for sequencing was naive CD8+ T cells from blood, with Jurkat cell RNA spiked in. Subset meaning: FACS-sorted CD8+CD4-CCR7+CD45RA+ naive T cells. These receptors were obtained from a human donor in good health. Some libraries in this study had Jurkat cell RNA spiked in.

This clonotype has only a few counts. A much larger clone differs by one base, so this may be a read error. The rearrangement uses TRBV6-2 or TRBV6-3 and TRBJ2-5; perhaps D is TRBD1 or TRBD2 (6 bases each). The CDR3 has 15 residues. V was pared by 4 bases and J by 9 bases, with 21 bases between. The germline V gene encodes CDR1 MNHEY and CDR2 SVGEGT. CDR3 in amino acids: CASSWGGQFQEAQYF. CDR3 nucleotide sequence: TGTGCCAGCAGTTGGGGAGGACAGTTCCAGGAGGCCCAGTACTTC.

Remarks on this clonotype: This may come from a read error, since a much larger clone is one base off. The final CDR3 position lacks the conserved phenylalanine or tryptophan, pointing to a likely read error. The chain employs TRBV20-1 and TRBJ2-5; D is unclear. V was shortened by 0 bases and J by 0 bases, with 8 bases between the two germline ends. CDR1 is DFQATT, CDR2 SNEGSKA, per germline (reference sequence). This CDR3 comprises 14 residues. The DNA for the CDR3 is TGCAGTGCTAGAGATCGACGAAACCAAGAGACCCAGTACTCC. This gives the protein CSARDRRNQETQYS.

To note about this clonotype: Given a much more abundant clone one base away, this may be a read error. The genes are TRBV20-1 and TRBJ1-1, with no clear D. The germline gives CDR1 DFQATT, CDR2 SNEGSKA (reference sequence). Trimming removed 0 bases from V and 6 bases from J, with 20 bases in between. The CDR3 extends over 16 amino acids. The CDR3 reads CSARDSSVLVIPEAFF. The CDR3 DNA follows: TGCAGTGCTAGAGATTCTTCGGTGCTAGTAATTCCTGAAGCTTTCTTT.

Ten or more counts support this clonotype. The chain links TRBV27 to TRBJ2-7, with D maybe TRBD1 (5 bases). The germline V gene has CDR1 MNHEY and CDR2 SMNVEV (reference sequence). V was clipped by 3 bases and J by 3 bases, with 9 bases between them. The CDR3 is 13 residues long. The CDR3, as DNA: TGTGCCAGCAGTTTCCTAGACAGCTACGAGCAGTACTTC. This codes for CASSFLDSYEQYF.

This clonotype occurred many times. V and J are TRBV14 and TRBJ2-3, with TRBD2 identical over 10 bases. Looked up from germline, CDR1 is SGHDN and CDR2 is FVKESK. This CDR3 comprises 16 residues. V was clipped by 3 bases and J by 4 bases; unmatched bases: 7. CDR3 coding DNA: TGTGCCAGCAGCCATTGGAGCGGGAGGGCCGCAGATACGCAGTATTTT. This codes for CASSHWSGRAADTQYF.

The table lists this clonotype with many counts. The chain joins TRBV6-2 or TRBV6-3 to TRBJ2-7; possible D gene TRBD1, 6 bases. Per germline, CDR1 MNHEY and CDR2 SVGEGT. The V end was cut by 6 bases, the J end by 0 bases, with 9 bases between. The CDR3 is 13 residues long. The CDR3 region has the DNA TGTGCCAGCAGGTGGACAGACTCCTACGAGCAGTACTTC. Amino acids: CASRWTDSYEQYF.

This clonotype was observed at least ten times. CDR3 in amino acids: CASSQVWGNGNTIYF. Here the CDR3 DNA reads TGCGCCAGCAGCCAAGTTTGGGGGAACGGAAACACCATATATTTT. This chain uses TRBV4-1 with TRBJ1-3; D is possibly TRBD1 (5 bases). Trimming removed 1 base at V and 4 bases at J, with 11 bases between. There are 15 residues in the CDR3. CDR1 and CDR2 from the germline V gene are MGHRA and YSYEKL.

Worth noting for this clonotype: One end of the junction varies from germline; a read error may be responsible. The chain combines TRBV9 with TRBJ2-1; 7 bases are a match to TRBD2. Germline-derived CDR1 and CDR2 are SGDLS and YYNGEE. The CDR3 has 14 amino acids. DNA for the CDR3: TGTGCCGGCAGCGTATTATTTGGGGGGGGTGAGCAGTTCTTC. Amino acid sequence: CAGSVLFGGGEQFF. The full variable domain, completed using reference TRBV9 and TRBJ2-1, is DSGVTQTPKHLITATGQRVTLRCSPRSGDLSVYWYQQSLDQGLQFLIQYYNGEERAKGNILERFSAQQFPDLHSELNLSSLELGDSALYFCAGSVLFGGGEQFFGPGTRLTVL.

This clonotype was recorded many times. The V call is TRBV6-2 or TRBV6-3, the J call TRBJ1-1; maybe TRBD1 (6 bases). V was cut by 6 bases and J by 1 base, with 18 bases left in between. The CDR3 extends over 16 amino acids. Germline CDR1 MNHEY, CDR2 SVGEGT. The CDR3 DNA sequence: TGTGCCAGCAGCTTGGGGGCCGGGTCCCCGAACACTGAAGCTTTCTTT. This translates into CASSLGAGSPNTEAFF.